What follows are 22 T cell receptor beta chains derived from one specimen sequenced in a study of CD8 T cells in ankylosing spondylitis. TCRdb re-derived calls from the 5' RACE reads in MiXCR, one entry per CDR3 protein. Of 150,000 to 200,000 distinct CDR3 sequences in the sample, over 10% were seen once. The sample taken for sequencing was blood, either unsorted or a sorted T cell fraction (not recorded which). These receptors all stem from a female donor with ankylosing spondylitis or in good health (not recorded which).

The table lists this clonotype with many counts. CDR3 amino acids: CASSPPAHEQYF. The CDR3 DNA reads as TGTGCCAGCAGTCCCCCAGCGCACGAGCAGTACTTC. V gene TRBV6-2 or TRBV6-3 combines with J gene TRBJ2-7; D is unclear. Germline CDR1 is MNHEY and CDR2 is SVGEGT. CDR3 size: 12 residues. V was shortened by 5 bases and J by 5 bases, with 10 bases between the two germline ends.

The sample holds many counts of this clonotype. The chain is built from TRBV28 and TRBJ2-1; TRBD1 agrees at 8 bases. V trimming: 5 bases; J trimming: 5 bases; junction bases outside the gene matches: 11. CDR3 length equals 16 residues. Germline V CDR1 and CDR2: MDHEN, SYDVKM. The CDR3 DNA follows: TGTGCCAGCAGTCCCCATTCAGGGGGCGGGCACAATGAGCAGTTCTTC. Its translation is CASSPHSGGGHNEQFF.

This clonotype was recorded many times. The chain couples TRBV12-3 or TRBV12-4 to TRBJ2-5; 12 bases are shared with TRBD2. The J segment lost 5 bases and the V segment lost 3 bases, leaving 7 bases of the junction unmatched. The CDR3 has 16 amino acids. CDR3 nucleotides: TGTGCCAGCAGTTTGGGTCTAGCGGGAGGGTTGGAGACCCAGTACTTC. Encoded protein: CASSLGLAGGLETQYF.

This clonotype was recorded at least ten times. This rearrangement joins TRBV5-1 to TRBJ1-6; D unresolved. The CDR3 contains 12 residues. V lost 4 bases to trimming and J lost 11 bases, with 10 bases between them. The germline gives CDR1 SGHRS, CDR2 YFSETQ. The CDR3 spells CASSPDLTPLHF. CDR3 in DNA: TGCGCCAGCAGCCCAGACTTGACACCCCTCCACTTT.

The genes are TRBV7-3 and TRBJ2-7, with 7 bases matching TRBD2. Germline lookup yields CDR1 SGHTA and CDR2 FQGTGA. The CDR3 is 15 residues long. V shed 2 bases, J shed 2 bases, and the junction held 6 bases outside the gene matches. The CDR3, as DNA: TGTGCCAGCAGCTTAGGCGGGAGTAAGACCTACGAGCAGTACTTC. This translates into CASSLGGSKTYEQYF.

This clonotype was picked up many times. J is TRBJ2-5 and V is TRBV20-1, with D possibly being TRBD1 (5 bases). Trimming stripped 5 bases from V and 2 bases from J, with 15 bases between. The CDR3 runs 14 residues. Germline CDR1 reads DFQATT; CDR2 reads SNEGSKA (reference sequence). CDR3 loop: CSAPGPPGQETQYF. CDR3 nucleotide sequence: TGCAGTGCTCCGGGCCCCCCAGGGCAAGAGACCCAGTACTTC.

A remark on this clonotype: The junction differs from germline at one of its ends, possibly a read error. The CDR3 loop reads CASRVSLGTDPQYF. CDR3 nucleotides: TGTGCCAGCAGGGTGAGTCTGGGCACAGATCCGCAGTATTTT. The chain links TRBV12-3 or TRBV12-4 to TRBJ2-3; D uncertain. The CDR3 has 14 residues.

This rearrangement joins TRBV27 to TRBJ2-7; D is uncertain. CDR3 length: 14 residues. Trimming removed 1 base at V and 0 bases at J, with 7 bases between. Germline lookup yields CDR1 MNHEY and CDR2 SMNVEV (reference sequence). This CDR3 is CASSLLVGSYEQYF. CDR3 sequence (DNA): TGTGCCAGCAGTTTATTGGTCGGCTCCTACGAGCAGTACTTC.

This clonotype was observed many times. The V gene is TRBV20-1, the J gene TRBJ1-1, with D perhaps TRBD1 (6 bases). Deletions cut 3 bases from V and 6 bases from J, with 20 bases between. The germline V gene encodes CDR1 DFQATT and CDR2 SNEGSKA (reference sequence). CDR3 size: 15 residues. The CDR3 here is CSASGDGGGSAEAFF. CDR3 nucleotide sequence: TGCAGTGCTAGCGGAGATGGAGGGGGTTCGGCTGAAGCTTTCTTT.

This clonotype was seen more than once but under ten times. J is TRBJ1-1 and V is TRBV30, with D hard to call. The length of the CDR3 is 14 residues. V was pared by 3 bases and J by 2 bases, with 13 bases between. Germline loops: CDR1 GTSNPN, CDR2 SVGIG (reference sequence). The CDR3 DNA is TGTGCCTGGAGAAGGGAGGTGATCAACACTGAAGCTTTCTTT. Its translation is CAWRREVINTEAFF.

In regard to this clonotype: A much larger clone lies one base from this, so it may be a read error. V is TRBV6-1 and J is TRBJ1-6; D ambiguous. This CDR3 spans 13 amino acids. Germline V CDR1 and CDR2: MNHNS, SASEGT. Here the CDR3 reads CVSKQQPNSPLHF. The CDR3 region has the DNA TGTGTCAGCAAGCAACAGCCTAATTCACCCCTCCACTTT.

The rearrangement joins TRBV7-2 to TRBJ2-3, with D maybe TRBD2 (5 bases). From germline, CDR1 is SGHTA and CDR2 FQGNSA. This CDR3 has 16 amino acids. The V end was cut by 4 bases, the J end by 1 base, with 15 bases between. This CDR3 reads CASSSAPSGGTDTQYF. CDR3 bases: TGTGCCAGCAGCTCGGCCCCGAGCGGAGGCACAGATACGCAGTATTTT.

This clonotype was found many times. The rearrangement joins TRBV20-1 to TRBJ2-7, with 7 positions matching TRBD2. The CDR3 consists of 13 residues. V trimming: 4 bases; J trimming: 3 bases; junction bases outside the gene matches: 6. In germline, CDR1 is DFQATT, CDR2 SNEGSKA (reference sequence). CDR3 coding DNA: TGCAGTGCTATGATCGCGGGAGTCTACGAGCAGTACTTC. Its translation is CSAMIAGVYEQYF.

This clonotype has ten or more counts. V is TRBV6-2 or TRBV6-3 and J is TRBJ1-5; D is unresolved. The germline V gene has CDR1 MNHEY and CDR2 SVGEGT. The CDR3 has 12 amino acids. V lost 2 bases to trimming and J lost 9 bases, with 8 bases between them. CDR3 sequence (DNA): TGTGCCAGCAGTTACAACGGTCGGCCCCAGCATTTT. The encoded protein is CASSYNGRPQHF.

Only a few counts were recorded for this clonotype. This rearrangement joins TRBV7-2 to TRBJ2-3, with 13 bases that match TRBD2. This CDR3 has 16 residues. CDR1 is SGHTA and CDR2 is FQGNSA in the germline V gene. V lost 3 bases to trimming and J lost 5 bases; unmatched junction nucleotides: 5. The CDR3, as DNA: TGTGCCAGCAGCTTTAGGACTAGCGGGAGTTTAGATACGCAGTATTTT. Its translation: CASSFRTSGSLDTQYF.

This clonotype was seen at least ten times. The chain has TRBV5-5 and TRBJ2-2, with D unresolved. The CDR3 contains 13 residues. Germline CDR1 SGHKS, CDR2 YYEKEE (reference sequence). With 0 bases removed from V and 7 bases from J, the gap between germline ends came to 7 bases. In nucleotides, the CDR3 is TGTGCCAGCAGCTTGGGTGGTGGCGGGGAGCTGTTTTTT. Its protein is CASSLGGGGELFF.

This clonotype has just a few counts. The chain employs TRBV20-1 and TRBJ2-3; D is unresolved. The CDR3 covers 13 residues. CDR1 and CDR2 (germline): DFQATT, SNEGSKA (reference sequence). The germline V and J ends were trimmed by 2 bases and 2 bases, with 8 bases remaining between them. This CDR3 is CSARPTYTDTQYF. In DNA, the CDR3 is TGCAGTGCTAGACCCACTTACACAGATACGCAGTATTTT.

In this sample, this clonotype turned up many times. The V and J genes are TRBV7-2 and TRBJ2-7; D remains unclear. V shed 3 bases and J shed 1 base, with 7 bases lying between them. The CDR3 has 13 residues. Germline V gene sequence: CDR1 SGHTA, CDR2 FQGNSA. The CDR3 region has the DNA TGTGCCAGCAGCTTTGACAATTCCTACGAGCAGTACTTC. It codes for CASSFDNSYEQYF.

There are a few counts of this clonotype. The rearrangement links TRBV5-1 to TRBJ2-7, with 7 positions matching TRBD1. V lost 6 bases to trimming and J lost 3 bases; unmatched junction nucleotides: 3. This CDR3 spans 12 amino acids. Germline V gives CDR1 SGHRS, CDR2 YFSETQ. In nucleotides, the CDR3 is TGCGCCAGCAAGGGGACAGTCTACGAGCAGTACTTC. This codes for CASKGTVYEQYF.

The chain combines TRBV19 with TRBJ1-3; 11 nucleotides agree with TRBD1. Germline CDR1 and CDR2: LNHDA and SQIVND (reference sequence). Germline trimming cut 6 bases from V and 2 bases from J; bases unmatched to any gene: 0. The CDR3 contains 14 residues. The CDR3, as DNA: TGTGCCAGTAGGGGACAGGGGGCTGGAAACACCATATATTTT. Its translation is CASRGQGAGNTIYF. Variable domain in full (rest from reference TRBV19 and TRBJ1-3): DGGITQSPKYLFRKEGQNVTLSCEQNLNHDAMYWYRQDPGQGLRLIYYSQIVNDFQKGDIAEGYSVSREKKESFPLTVTSAQKNPTAFYLCASRGQGAGNTIYFGEGSWLTVV.

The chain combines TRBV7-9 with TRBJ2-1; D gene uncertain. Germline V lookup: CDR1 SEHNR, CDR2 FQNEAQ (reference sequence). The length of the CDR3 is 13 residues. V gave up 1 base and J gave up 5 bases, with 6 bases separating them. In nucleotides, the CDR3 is TGTGCCAGCAGCTTAGAGGACCACAATGAGCAGTTCTTC. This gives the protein CASSLEDHNEQFF.

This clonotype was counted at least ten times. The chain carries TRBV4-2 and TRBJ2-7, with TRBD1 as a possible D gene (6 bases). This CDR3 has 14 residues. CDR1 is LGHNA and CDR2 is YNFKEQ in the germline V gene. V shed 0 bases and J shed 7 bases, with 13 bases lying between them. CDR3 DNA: TGTGCCAGCAGCCAAGATAGCAGGGGTGGGGAGCAGTACTTC. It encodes CASSQDSRGGEQYF.